These T cell receptor beta chains were read from a single sample in a study of control samples from healthy donors and cancer patients. Method: immunoSEQ multiplex PCR; TCRdb's copy keeps in-frame clones and lacks some. Of some 210,000 clones in the sample, 91% were seen once. The sequenced material came from blood. All receptors derive from a man aged 25 to 45 in good health. Both conserved end residues are part of each CDR3. A D gene is named only where the DNA matches it firmly. Size is omitted from some rows. Given values are once, few, many or a class for expanded clones.

j_call,d_call,v_call,clone_size,cdr3_nt,cdr3_aa
TRBJ1-2,-,TRBV5-1,-,TGCGCCAGCAGGGGCGGACAGACCAAAACGCATGGCTACACCTTC,CASRGGQTKTHGYTF
TRBJ1-1,-,TRBV18,-,TGTGCCAGCTCACTTGGCGTTCAGAGCATGAACACTGAAGCTTTCTTT,CASSLGVQSMNTEAFF
TRBJ1-1,-,TRBV3-1/TRBV3-2,-,TGTGCCAGCAGCCCTTACGGAGAGAACACTGAAGCTTTCTTT,CASSPYGENTEAFF
TRBJ2-1,-,TRBV12-3/TRBV12-4,-,TGTGCCAGCAGACAGGCCCTGGATGAGCAGTTCTTC,CASRQALDEQFF
TRBJ2-3,TRBD2,TRBV7-2,-,TGTGCCAGCAGCCCGGGACTAGCGGGGTACGGTACGCAGTATTTT,CASSPGLAGYGTQYF
TRBJ1-5,-,TRBV28,-,TGTGCCAGCAGAACCCTTTTGTTCAGGGTCGACCAGCCCCAGCATTTT,CASRTLLFRVDQPQHF
TRBJ1-2,TRBD1,TRBV14,-,TGTGCCAGCAGCCGGACAGGGGGCTTCTATGGCTACACCTTC,CASSRTGGFYGYTF
TRBJ1-2,-,TRBV6-1,-,TGTGCCAGCAGTGAATCGGGGACGTTTTTGAGCGGCTACACCTTC,CASSESGTFLSGYTF
TRBJ1-5,-,TRBV6-5,-,TGTGCCAGCAGTTACGGGGTCGGTAGCAATCAGCCCCAGCATTTT,CASSYGVGSNQPQHF
TRBJ1-2,TRBD1,TRBV7-9,-,TGTGCCAGCAGCCGCTCCGGGACAGAAGATGGCTACACCTTC,CASSRSGTEDGYTF
TRBJ1-2,TRBD1,TRBV5-4,few,TGTGCCAGCAGCACGGGACAGGTCCTTTTGATGGCTGGCTACACCTTC,CASSTGQVLLMAGYTF